These 25 T cell receptor beta chains originate from one sample sequenced in a study of cytomegalovirus exposure and HLA in healthy donors. This table comes from immunoSEQ multiplex PCR, and its TCRdb copy is limited to in-frame clones, with some not included. This sample carries 150,000 to 200,000 clones, more than 75% of them seen once, and the ten largest clones take roughly 1.5%. Sequenced: PBMCs. The receptors originated from a woman aged 18-35 years in good health and CMV-seronegative.

The V gene is TRBV5-1, the J gene TRBJ2-5; 14 bases map to TRBD2. CDR3 size: 16 residues. V was pared by 4 bases and J by 5 bases, with 7 bases of the junction left unmatched. Germline lookup yields CDR1 SGHRS and CDR2 YFSETQ. This CDR3 is CASSEGLAGAGETQYF. CDR3 DNA: TGCGCCAGCAGCGAGGGACTAGCGGGAGCCGGGGAGACCCAGTACTTC.

The CDR3 region is CASSARQMSNQPQHF. The CDR3 DNA reads TGTGCCAGTAGTGCACGACAGATGAGCAATCAGCCCCAGCATTTT. The genes are TRBV19 and TRBJ1-5; D might be TRBD1 (5 bases). The CDR3 has 15 residues. Germline lookup yields CDR1 LNHDA and CDR2 SQIVND (reference sequence). V shed 5 bases and J shed 1 base, with 12 bases lying between them.

This chain joins TRBV27 and TRBJ2-3, with D possibly matching TRBD2 (5 bases). The germline V gene encodes CDR1 MNHEY and CDR2 SMNVEV (reference sequence). V was trimmed by 5 bases and J by 4 bases, leaving 19 bases between them. The CDR3 contains 16 residues. The CDR3 is CASSPRILDPADTQYF. Here the CDR3 DNA reads TGTGCCAGCAGTCCCCGGATACTAGATCCGGCAGATACGCAGTATTTT.

This clone was picked up one time. The genes are TRBV25-1 and TRBJ2-3; TRBD1 might be the D (6 bases). Looked up from germline, CDR1 is MGHDK and CDR2 is SYGVNS. This CDR3 is 15 amino acids long. V lost 2 bases and J 4 bases, leaving 13 bases between the germline ends. The CDR3 sequence: CASSELRDISDTQYF. The CDR3 bases are TGTGCCAGCAGTGAACTACGGGACATCTCAGATACGCAGTATTTT.

This chain uses TRBV2 with TRBJ1-1, with TRBD1 matching 7 bases. The CDR3 extends over 15 amino acids. Germline V gene sequence: CDR1 SNHLY, CDR2 FYNNEI. The ends lost 4 bases at V and 4 bases at J; junction bases unmatched: 9. The CDR3 region has the DNA TGTGCCAGCAGTGTACTACAGGGGAGTGGCACTGAAGCTTTCTTT. Amino acid sequence: CASSVLQGSGTEAFF.

This sequence joins TRBV11-3 and TRBJ2-1; 7 bases map to TRBD2. The CDR3 is made up of 14 amino acids. Germline V CDR1 and CDR2: SGHNT, YENEEA. Germline trimming cut 4 bases from V and 6 bases from J; bases unmatched to any gene: 6. The CDR3 DNA sequence: TGTGCCAGCAGCTCCGCGGGAGCCGTCAATGAGCAGTTCTTC. Translated: CASSSAGAVNEQFF.

This clone occurred once. Here the CDR3 reads CASSWTGRNGVDEKLFF. CDR3 in DNA: TGCGCCAGCAGCTGGACAGGGCGAAATGGGGTAGATGAAAAACTGTTTTTT. This chain connects TRBV5-1 to TRBJ1-4; 8 bases align to TRBD1. V was clipped by 3 bases and J by 6 bases; unmatched bases: 13. Per germline, CDR1 SGHRS and CDR2 YFSETQ. The CDR3 consists of 17 residues.

This clone came up a few times. This sequence joins TRBV18 and TRBJ1-1; D is ambiguous. Trimming took 3 bases from V and 3 from J, leaving 8 bases between them. In germline, CDR1 is KGHSH, CDR2 LQKENI. This CDR3 region has 13 residues. CDR3 DNA: TGTGCCAGCTCACCGGAGATGGACACTGAAGCTTTCTTT. It translates to CASSPEMDTEAFF.

The chain combines TRBV29-1 with TRBJ1-2; weak D call: TRBD1 (5 bases). The CDR3 covers 14 residues. The V gene's germline CDR1 is SQVTM and CDR2 ANQGSEA. V lost 2 bases and J lost 4, with 14 bases in between. In DNA, the CDR3 is TGCAGCGTTGAACCCCCGGGACTGCTCTATGGCTACACCTTC. Residues: CSVEPPGLLYGYTF.

This clone has only a few counts. The chain joins TRBV18 to TRBJ2-3; 7 bases align to TRBD2. J gave up 0 bases and V 0 bases, and 3 bases lay outside the gene matches. This CDR3 has 16 residues. CDR1 and CDR2 (germline): KGHSH, LQKENI. The CDR3 DNA sequence: TGTGCCAGCTCACCACCGAGCGGGACTAGCACAGATACGCAGTATTTT. Its protein product is CASSPPSGTSTDTQYF.

This clone was observed a few times. The gene calls are TRBV15 and TRBJ2-2, with unresolved D. From germline, CDR1 is LNHNV and CDR2 YYDKDF (reference sequence). The CDR3 covers 14 residues. Trimming left V 5 bases short and J 3 bases short, with 10 bases between. CDR3 residues: CATSSRSDTGELFF. The CDR3 region has the DNA TGTGCCACCAGCTCCCGGAGCGACACCGGGGAGCTGTTTTTT.

J is TRBJ2-1 and V is TRBV18; D perhaps matches TRBD2 (6 bases). The CDR3 length is 13 residues. Germline assignment: CDR1 KGHSH and CDR2 LQKENI. Trimming shortened V by 3 bases and J by 9 bases, and 12 bases separated the two germline ends. CDR3 DNA sequence: TGTGCCAGCTCACCCACCGGAGGGAGTGAGCAGTTCTTC. Amino acids: CASSPTGGSEQFF.

The chain links TRBV7-9 to TRBJ1-1; perhaps TRBD1 as D (5 bases). V lost 5 bases and J lost 5, with 18 bases in between. The CDR3 is 15 amino acids. Germline-derived CDR1 and CDR2 are SEHNR and FQNEAQ (reference sequence). CDR3 nucleotides: TGTGCCAGCAGCGGTAGAGCGTGGGGCGTTACTGAAGCTTTCTTT. The encoded protein is CASSGRAWGVTEAFF. Combining the CDR3 with reference TRBV7-9 and TRBJ1-1 gives the whole variable domain DTGVSQNPRHKITKRGQNVTFRCDPISEHNRLYWYRQTLGQGPEFLTYFQNEAQLEKSRLLSDRFSAERPKGSFSTLEIQRTEQGDSAMYLCASSGRAWGVTEAFFGQGTRLTVV.

This clone was picked up a small number of times. The gene calls are TRBV11-2 and TRBJ1-2; D unclear. Per the germline V gene, CDR1 is SGHAT and CDR2 is FQNNGV. The CDR3 has 17 residues. The V gene lost 0 bases and the J gene lost 4 bases, with 18 bases spanning the gap. The CDR3 coding sequence is TGTGCCAGCAGCTTAGATTCTAGCCGGTGGCAGACCTATGGCTACACCTTC. Its protein is CASSLDSSRWQTYGYTF.

The chain is built from TRBV11-1 and TRBJ1-2; TRBD1 is a possible D gene (5 bases). CDR3 size: 17 residues. Trimming left V 3 bases short and J 2 bases short, with 19 bases between. The germline CDR1 and CDR2 sequences are SGHAT and FQDESV (reference sequence). The CDR3 nucleotides read TGTGCCAGCAGCTTTGGAAAAGGGGTAGGGGCGAACTATGGCTACACCTTC. It specifies CASSFGKGVGANYGYTF.

This clone has more than one count but fewer than ten. This sequence joins TRBV6-5 and TRBJ1-2, with D maybe TRBD1 (5 bases). The CDR3 has 15 amino acids. The V end lost 5 bases, the J end lost 0 bases, and 13 bases lay between the germline ends. The germline V gene has CDR1 MNHEY and CDR2 SVGAGI. CDR3 sequence reads: CASSAGTLSNYGYTF. DNA of the CDR3: TGTGCCAGCAGTGCGGGGACCCTTTCTAACTATGGCTACACCTTC.

The chain recombines TRBV10-3 with TRBJ2-7; 8 positions match TRBD1. Germline lookup yields CDR1 ENHRY and CDR2 SYGVKD. V was pared by 6 bases and J by 1 base, with 5 bases of the junction left unmatched. The CDR3 contains 14 residues. CDR3 in DNA: TGTGCCATCAGCGGACAGGGAGAATCCTACGAGCAGTACTTC. Residues: CAISGQGESYEQYF.

The V and J genes are TRBV7-9 and TRBJ1-2, with no clear D. With 5 bases removed from V and 4 bases from J, the gap between germline ends came to 14 bases. Germline CDR1 is SEHNR and CDR2 is FQNEAQ (reference sequence). The CDR3 is made up of 14 amino acids. CDR3 loop: CASSPGLTGYGYTF. The DNA of the CDR3 is TGTGCCAGCAGCCCCGGACTAACGGGCTATGGCTACACCTTC.

The rearrangement joins TRBV10-3 to TRBJ2-7; D uncertain. Trimming took off 10 bases at V and 6 bases at J, with 13 bases between the two ends. This CDR3 is 11 amino acids long. The germline CDR1 and CDR2 sequences are ENHRY and SYGVKD. Here the CDR3 reads CATTVGFEQYF. The DNA of the CDR3 is TGTGCCACCACCGTCGGGTTCGAGCAGTACTTC.

The gene calls are TRBV18 and TRBJ1-4; 8 bases are a match to TRBD1. Germline V lookup: CDR1 KGHSH, CDR2 LQKENI. Trimming removed 3 bases from V and 7 bases from J; junction bases left unmatched: 7. There are 15 residues in the CDR3. The CDR3 DNA is TGTGCCAGCTCACCGTATGACAGGGGAGCTGAAAAACTGTTTTTT. Protein: CASSPYDRGAEKLFF.

This sequence joins TRBV19 and TRBJ1-2; the D gene is possibly TRBD1 (5 bases). V was clipped by 4 bases and J by 1 base, with 16 bases between them. The germline gives CDR1 LNHDA, CDR2 SQIVND (reference sequence). This CDR3 has 16 amino acids. The chain's CDR3 is CASSTEGFGYNYGYTF. CDR3 DNA: TGTGCCAGTAGTACGGAGGGGTTCGGGTATAACTATGGCTACACCTTC.

In this sample, this clone turned up once. The chain uses TRBV4-1 and TRBJ2-6; D may be TRBD2 (5 bases). The V and J ends lost 4 bases and 2 bases respectively, with 12 bases between them. Germline V gene sequence: CDR1 MGHRA, CDR2 YSYEKL. The CDR3 runs 16 residues. The CDR3 protein is CASSPAPGAGANVLTF. In nucleotides, the CDR3 is TGCGCCAGCAGCCCTGCCCCCGGGGCTGGGGCCAACGTCCTGACTTTC.

The V call is TRBV6-9, the J call TRBJ2-7; D is unclear. Germline V gives CDR1 MNHGY, CDR2 SVAAGI. The CDR3 length is 12 residues. V dropped 4 bases and J dropped 6 bases, with 10 bases sitting between them. The CDR3 region is CASSLWRLEQYF. The CDR3, as DNA: TGTGCCAGCAGTTTGTGGAGACTCGAGCAGTACTTC.

To note about this clone: The sample holds other DNA sequences that translate to the same CDR3. The V call is TRBV6-5, the J call TRBJ2-1; 10 positions match TRBD2. This CDR3 contains 14 residues. The germline V gene has CDR1 MNHEY and CDR2 SVGAGI. V was pared by 5 bases and J by 4 bases, with 2 bases of the junction left unmatched. This CDR3 reads CASSRTSGYNEQFF. CDR3 nucleotide sequence: TGTGCCAGCAGTCGGACTAGCGGTTACAATGAGCAGTTCTTC.

V usage is TRBV19 and J usage is TRBJ2-3; tentatively, D is TRBD2 (7 bases). This CDR3 is built from 16 residues. V shed 6 bases and J shed 3 bases, with 19 bases lying between them. Germline V CDR1 and CDR2: LNHDA, SQIVND (reference sequence). CDR3 nucleotides: TGTGCCAGTAGAGGTTTGCGCGGGGGCTTAACAGATACGCAGTATTTT. It translates to CASRGLRGGLTDTQYF.